The 10 T cell receptor beta chains given below trace back to one sample, sequenced in a study of blood T cell repertoires in COVID-19. Sequenced by immunoSEQ multiplex PCR; TCRdb stores in-frame clones only, minus some. The data show 57,000 or so clones, more than 65% seen once. Sequencing was carried out using peripheral blood. These receptors came from an elderly woman with active or convalescent COVID-19.

This rearrangement joins TRBV9 to TRBJ1-1, with 9 positions matching TRBD1. The V and J ends lost 3 bases and 1 base, in that order; junction bases with no gene match: 7. There are 16 residues in the CDR3. In germline, CDR1 is SGDLS, CDR2 YYNGEE. The CDR3 here is CASSAGTGPANTEAFF. The CDR3 DNA reads TGTGCCAGCAGCGCGGGGACAGGGCCGGCGAACACTGAAGCTTTCTTT.

The chain combines TRBV5-4 with TRBJ2-7; 7 nucleotides agree with TRBD2. The CDR3 consists of 15 residues. Germline CDR1 is SGHNT and CDR2 is YYREEE (reference sequence). J gave up 2 bases and V 4 bases, and 9 bases lay outside the gene matches. The CDR3: CASSKRASGPYEQYF. CDR3 DNA sequence: TGTGCCAGCAGCAAAAGGGCTAGCGGACCCTACGAGCAGTACTTC.

The chain uses TRBV2 and TRBJ1-2, with D maybe TRBD1 (5 bases). V lost 8 bases to trimming and J lost 10 bases, with 11 bases between them. The CDR3 sequence is 10 residues long. Germline V gene sequence: CDR1 SNHLY, CDR2 FYNNEI. The CDR3 bases are TGTGCCAGCTCCTTCAGGGACTACACCTTC. Translated, it gives CASSFRDYTF.

This chain uses TRBV7-3 with TRBJ2-1; D possibly corresponds to TRBD2 (7 bases). CDR1 SGHTA and CDR2 FQGTGA come from the germline V gene. V lost 3 bases and J lost 7, with 19 bases in between. This CDR3 spans 16 amino acids. The CDR3 loop reads CASSLGAGVLQNEQFF. The CDR3, as DNA: TGTGCCAGCAGCTTGGGGGCGGGGGTACTACAGAATGAGCAGTTCTTC.

The J gene is TRBJ2-5, the V gene TRBV5-1, with a possible D match to TRBD1 (5 bases). Germline V gene sequence: CDR1 SGHRS, CDR2 YFSETQ. Trimming pared 0 bases from V and 6 bases from J, leaving 9 bases between. The length of the CDR3 is 13 residues. The CDR3 DNA reads as TGCGCCAGCAGCTTGGTCTCAGGGAAGACCCAGTACTTC. Translation: CASSLVSGKTQYF.

This sequence joins TRBV4-1 and TRBJ1-6; no clear D gene. The CDR3 has 16 residues. Germline V gene data show CDR1 as MGHRA and CDR2 as YSYEKL. V lost 0 bases and J 7 bases, leaving 13 bases between the germline ends. CDR3 DNA: TGCGCCAGCAGCCAAGATAGCCGTAGCCTAAATTCACCCCTCCACTTT. It specifies CASSQDSRSLNSPLHF.

V gene TRBV7-8 combines with J gene TRBJ2-7, with 13 bases that match TRBD2. The CDR3 loop spans 18 amino acids. The V gene end was trimmed by 5 bases and the J gene end by 0 bases; junction bases not matched to a gene: 10. Germline V lookup: CDR1 SGHVS, CDR2 FQNEAQ. CDR3 nucleotides: TGTGCCAGCAGCCGCCGAACTAGCGGGGGGGTTAACTCCTACGAGCAGTACTTC. It yields the protein CASSRRTSGGVNSYEQYF.

As regards this clone: An end of the junction does not agree with germline; a read error may underlie this. This chain uses TRBV10-3 with TRBJ1-2; D is uncertain. CDR1 and CDR2 from the germline V gene are ENHRY and SYGVKD. The CDR3 runs 16 residues. CDR3 DNA sequence: TGTGCCATCAGCGAGTCCCGGTCCATCGATAACTATGGCTACACCTTC. This encodes CAISESRSIDNYGYTF.

This chain uses TRBV7-8 with TRBJ2-3; 9 bases line up with TRBD1. This CDR3 is 16 amino acids long. The junction had 5 bases not matched to a gene; V was cut back by 1 base and J by 3 bases. In germline, CDR1 is SGHVS, CDR2 FQNEAQ. Written as DNA, the CDR3 is TGTGCCAGCAGCTTAGTGGCGGGACAGGGAACAGATACGCAGTATTTT. Its protein product is CASSLVAGQGTDTQYF.

This clone was counted only a few times. The rearrangement joins TRBV7-9 to TRBJ2-3, with TRBD1 as a possible D gene (7 bases). Germline assignment: CDR1 SEHNR and CDR2 FQNEAQ (reference sequence). The CDR3 extends over 16 amino acids. V was pared by 4 bases and J by 0 bases, with 14 bases between. CDR3 sequence (DNA): TGTGCCAGCAGCTCGCCACAGGGGACTAGCACAGATACGCAGTATTTT. It is translated as CASSSPQGTSTDTQYF.